These T cell receptor beta chains were read from a single sample in a study of blood T cell repertoires in COVID-19. Method: immunoSEQ multiplex PCR; TCRdb's copy keeps in-frame clones and lacks some. Of 200,000 to 250,000 clones listed, 92% are singletons. The sequenced sample was peripheral blood. These receptors came from a man under 40 with acute or convalescent COVID-19. Both conserved end residues are part of each CDR3.

TRBV13,13,TRBJ1-2,CASSYRSGVGYTF
TRBV5-4,15,TRBJ2-5,CASSKDRAQGETQYF
TRBV4-1,15,TRBJ1-3,CASSQSYRGLNTIYF
TRBV3-1/TRBV3-2,15,TRBJ1-2,CASSQARDRGYGYTF
TRBV29-1,12,TRBJ2-7,CSALRGVDEQYF
TRBV7-9,14,TRBJ1-5,CASSLSWGDQPQHF
TRBV2,14,TRBJ1-2,CASTGQGVDYGYTF
TRBV18,14,TRBJ2-2,CASSPPTGTGELFF
TRBV5-4,15,TRBJ1-4,CASSPAGTGDEKLFF
TRBV18,12,TRBJ1-4,CASSPGSEKLFF
TRBV5-4,16,TRBJ2-6,CASSLAGSSGANVLTF